This entry concerns a single T cell receptor beta chain. Its target is unknown. TCRdb reprocessed the 5' RACE reads and stores each CDR3 protein as one record, lacking DNA. Its table lists 250,000 or so distinct CDR3 sequences. This entry is derived from a study of T cells expressing NK-cell markers. Study summary: One of eight sequenced donors was HCMV-seronegative; the other seven were seropositive.

Broader study findings: Among CD8+ T cells from about six donors, dominant NKG2C+ clonotypes accounted for about 1.0-7.0%.

Germline lookup yields CDR1 DFQATT and CDR2 SNEGSKA (reference sequence). The CDR3 covers 15 residues. This chain connects TRBV20-1 to TRBJ2-7; TCRdb lists TRBD2, though no DNA is available to test this call. The origin of this receptor is a woman aged 18 to 75 in good health. The sample was blood T cells: a sorted CD56 or NKG2C T cell subset, CD4+ or CD8+ T cells, or bulk PBMC T cells (not recorded which). CDR3 residues: CSASLSGTPPYEQYF.